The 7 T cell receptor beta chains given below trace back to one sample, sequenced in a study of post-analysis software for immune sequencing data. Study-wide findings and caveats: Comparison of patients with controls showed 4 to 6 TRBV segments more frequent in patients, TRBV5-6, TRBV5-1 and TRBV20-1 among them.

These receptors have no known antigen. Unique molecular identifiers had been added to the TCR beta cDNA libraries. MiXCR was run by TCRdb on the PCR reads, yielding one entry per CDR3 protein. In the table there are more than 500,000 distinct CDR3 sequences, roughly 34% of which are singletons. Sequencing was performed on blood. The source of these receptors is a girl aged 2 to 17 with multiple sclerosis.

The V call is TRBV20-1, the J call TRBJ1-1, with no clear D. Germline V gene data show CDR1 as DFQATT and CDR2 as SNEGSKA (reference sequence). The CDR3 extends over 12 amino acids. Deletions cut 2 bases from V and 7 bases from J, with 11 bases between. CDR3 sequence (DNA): TGCAGTGCTAGACAAGGGAGGGATGAAGCTTTCTTT. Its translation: CSARQGRDEAFF.

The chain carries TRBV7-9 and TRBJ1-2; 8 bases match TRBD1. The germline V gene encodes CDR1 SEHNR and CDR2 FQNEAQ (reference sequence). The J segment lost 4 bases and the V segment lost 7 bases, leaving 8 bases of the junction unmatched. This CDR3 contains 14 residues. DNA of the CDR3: TGTGCCAGCACCACGTCCGGACAGGGCTATGGCTACACCTTC. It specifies CASTTSGQGYGYTF.

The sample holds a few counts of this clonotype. CDR3 DNA: TGTGCCAGCAGTTCCCCACGTCGCGGATCGAGCTACGAGCAGTACTTC. Protein: CASSSPRRGSSYEQYF. V is TRBV6-2 or TRBV6-3 and J is TRBJ2-7; D gene ambiguous. Germline V CDR1 and CDR2: MNHEY, SVGEGT. The CDR3 totals 16 residues. The V end was cut by 4 bases, the J end by 3 bases, with 19 bases between.

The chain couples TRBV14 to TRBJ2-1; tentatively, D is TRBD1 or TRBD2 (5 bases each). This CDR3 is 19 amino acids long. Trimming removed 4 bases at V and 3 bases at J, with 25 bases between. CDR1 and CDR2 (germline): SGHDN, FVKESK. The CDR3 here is CASSPSSAEGPPHYNEQFF. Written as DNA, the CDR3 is TGTGCCAGCAGCCCCTCTTCCGCCGAGGGGCCTCCTCACTACAATGAGCAGTTCTTC.

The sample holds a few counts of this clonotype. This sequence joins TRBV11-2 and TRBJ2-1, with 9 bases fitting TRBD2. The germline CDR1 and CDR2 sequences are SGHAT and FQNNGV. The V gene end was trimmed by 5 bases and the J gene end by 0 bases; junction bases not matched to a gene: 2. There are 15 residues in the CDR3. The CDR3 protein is CASSGSGSSYNEQFF. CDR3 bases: TGTGCCAGCAGCGGTAGCGGGAGCTCCTACAATGAGCAGTTCTTC. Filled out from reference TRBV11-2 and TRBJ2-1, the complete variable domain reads EAGVAQSPRYKIIEKRQSVAFWCNPISGHATLYWYQQILGQGPKLLIQFQNNGVVDDSQLPKDRFSAERLKGVDSTLKIQPAKLEDSAVYLCASSGSGSSYNEQFFGPGTRLTVL.

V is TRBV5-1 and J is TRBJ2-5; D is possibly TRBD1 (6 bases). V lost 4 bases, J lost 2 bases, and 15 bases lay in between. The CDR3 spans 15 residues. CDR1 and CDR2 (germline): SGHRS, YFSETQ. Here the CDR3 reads CASSGAGTPQETQYF. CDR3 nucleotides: TGCGCCAGCAGCGGCGCCGGGACACCACAAGAGACCCAGTACTTC.

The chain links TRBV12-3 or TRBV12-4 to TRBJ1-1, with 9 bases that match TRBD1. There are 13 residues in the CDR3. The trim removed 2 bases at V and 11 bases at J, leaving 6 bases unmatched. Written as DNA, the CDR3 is TGTGCCAGCAGTTTAACACAGGGGGCGCGGGCTTTCTTT. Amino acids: CASSLTQGARAFF.